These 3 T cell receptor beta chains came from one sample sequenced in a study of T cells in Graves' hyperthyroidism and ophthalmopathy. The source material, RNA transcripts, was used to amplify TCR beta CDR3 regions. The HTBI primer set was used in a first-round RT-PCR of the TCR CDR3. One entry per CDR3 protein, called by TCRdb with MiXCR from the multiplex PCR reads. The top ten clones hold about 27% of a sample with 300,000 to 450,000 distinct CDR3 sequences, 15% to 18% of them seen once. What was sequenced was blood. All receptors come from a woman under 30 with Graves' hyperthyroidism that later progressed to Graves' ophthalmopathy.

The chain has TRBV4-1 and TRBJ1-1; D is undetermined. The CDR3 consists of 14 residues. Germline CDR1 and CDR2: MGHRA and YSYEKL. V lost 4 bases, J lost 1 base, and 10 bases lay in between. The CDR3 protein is CASSRHDGNTEAFF. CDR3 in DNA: TGCGCCAGCAGCCGACACGACGGGAACACTGAAGCTTTCTTT.

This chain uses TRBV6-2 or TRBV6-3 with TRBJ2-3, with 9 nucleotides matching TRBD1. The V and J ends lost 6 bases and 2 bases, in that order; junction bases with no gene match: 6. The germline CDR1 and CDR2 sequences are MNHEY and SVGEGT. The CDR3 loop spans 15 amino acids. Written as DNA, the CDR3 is TGTGCCAGCAGCCGGACAGGGGCCCCCACAGATACGCAGTATTTT. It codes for CASSRTGAPTDTQYF.

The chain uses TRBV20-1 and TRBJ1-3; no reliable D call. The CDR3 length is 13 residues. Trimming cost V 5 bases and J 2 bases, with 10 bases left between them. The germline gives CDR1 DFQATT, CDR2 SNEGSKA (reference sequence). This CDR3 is CSAPDYPGNTIYF. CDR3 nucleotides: TGCAGTGCTCCGGACTATCCTGGAAACACCATATATTTT.